Below, one TCR beta chain is given with its context. Its target is unknown. The method was immunoSEQ multiplex PCR; TCRdb's version includes in-frame clones alone and lacks a portion of them. The table includes fewer than 130,000 clones, around 81% detected once. This specimen comes from a study of T cell responses to AZD1222 COVID-19 vaccine. Study results and caveats: Most donors were white British and more were female, and clonal diversity was possibly underestimated. The study sampled repertoires only after the peak T cell response. CD4 TCRs linked to vaccination spanned spike, dominating at 160-218 and 743-854.

Germline CDR1 reads KGHDR; CDR2 reads SFDVKD. The CDR3 runs 15 residues. After removal of 9 bases from V and 7 bases from J, the junction contained 9 bases not matched to a gene. Sequenced here: peripheral blood, sampled on day 0 of AZD1222 vaccination. The TCR comes from an adult in good health. The chain has TRBV24-1 and TRBJ2-1; TRBD2 matches 12 bases. CDR3 nucleotides: TGTGCCACCCAACAACTAGCGGGAGGAGGAAATGAGCAGTTCTTC. It is translated as CATQQLAGGGNEQFF.